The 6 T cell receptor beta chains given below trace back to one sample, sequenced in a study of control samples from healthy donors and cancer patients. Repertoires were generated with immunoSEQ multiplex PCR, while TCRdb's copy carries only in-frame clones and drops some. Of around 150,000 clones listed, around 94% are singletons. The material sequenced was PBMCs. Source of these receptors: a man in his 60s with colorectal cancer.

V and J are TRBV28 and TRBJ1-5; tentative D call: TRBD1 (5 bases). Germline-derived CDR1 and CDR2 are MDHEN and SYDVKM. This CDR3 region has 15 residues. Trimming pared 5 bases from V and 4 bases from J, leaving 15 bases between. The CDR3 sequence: CASSGGGALNQPQHF. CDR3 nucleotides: TGTGCCAGCAGTGGCGGGGGAGCGTTGAATCAGCCCCAGCATTTT.

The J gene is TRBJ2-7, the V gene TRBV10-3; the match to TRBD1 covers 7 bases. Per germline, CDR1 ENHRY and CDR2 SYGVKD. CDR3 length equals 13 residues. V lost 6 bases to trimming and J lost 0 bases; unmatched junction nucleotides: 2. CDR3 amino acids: CAISGQDSYEQYF. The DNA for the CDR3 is TGTGCCATCAGCGGACAGGACTCCTACGAGCAGTACTTC.

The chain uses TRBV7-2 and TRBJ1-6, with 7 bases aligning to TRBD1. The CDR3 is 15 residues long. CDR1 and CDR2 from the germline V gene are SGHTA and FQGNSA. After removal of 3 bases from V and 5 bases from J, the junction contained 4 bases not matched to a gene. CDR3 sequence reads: CASSFRQGNNSPLHF. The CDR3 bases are TGTGCCAGCAGCTTTCGACAGGGCAATAATTCACCCCTCCACTTT.

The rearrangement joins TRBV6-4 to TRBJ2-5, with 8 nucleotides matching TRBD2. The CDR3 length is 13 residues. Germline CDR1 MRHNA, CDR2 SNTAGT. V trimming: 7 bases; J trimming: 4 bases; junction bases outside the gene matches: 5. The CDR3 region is CASNRGGGETQYF. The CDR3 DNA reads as TGTGCCAGCAATCGGGGGGGAGGAGAGACCCAGTACTTC.

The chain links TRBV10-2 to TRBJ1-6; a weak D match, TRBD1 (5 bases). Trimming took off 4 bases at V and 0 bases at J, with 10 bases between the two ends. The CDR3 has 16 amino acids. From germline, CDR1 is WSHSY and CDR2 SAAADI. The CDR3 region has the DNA TGCGCCAGCAGTGGGGGGATCAGCTCCTATAATTCACCCCTCCACTTT. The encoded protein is CASSGGISSYNSPLHF.

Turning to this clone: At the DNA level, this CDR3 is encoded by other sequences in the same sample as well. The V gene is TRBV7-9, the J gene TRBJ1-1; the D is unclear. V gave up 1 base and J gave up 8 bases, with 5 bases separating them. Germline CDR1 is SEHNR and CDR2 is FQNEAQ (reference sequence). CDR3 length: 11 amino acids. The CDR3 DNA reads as TGTGCCAGCAGCTTAGGAGGGGAAGCTTTCTTT. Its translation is CASSLGGEAFF.